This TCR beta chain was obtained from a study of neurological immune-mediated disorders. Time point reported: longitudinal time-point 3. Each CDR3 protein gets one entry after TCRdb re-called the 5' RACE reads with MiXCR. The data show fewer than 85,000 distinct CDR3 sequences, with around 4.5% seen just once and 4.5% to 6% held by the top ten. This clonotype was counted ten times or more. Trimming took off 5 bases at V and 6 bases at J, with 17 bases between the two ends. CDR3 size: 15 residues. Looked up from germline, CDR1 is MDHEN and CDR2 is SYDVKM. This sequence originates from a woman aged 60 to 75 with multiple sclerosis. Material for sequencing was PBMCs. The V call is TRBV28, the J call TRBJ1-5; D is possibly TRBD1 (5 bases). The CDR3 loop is CASSTSGAGVQPQHF. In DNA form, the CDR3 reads TGTGCCAGCAGTACCAGTGGGGCCGGGGTTCAGCCCCAGCATTTT.